This T cell receptor beta chain was obtained from a study of T cells after yellow fever vaccination. Study in general: Fractions low in cell number were prepared with SMART-Seq v4 Ultra Low Input.

By 5'RACE template switching, TCR cDNA was produced, with a universal primer site and UMIs added in the process. MiXCR, run by TCRdb on the 5' RACE reads, gives a single entry per CDR3 protein. Of approximately 580,000 distinct CDR3 sequences listed, less than 20% are singletons. Germline CDR1 reads DFQATT; CDR2 reads SNEGSKA (reference sequence). The CDR3 loop spans 14 amino acids. After removal of 6 bases from V and 4 bases from J, the junction contained 8 bases not matched to a gene. This clonotype was counted between two and nine times. The antigen is not known. Study conclusions and caveats: Reappearance after the booster was observed for most primary-vaccination clones (roughly 97% CD4, roughly 90% CD8). Any FACS-sorted repertoire could hold abundant clonotypes that contaminate it from the bulk population.

This chain uses TRBV20-1 with TRBJ2-1; 8 bases are a match to TRBD2. The TCR comes from a man aged 18 to 35 who received the YFV17D yellow fever vaccine. The sample was PBMCs, taken 5 days after the first yellow fever vaccination. The CDR3 sequence: CSAPPSGRYNEQFF. The CDR3 DNA reads as TGCAGTGCCCCCCCTAGCGGGCGATACAATGAGCAGTTCTTC.